This TCR beta chain is from a study of beta chain features in type 1 diabetes. Study-level results: The study found moderately but significantly shorter TCRB CDR3s in all four CD4+ subsets of Type 1 diabetes patients.

V shed 0 bases, J shed 8 bases, and the junction held 3 bases outside the gene matches. Germline assignment: CDR1 SGHTA and CDR2 FQGNSA. The CDR3 contains 14 residues. Expressed TCRB transcripts were sequenced because the isolated RNA had all been reverse transcribed beforehand. Repertoires were generated with immunoSEQ multiplex PCR, while TCRdb's copy carries only in-frame clones and drops some. The sample lists fewer than 550,000 clones, approximately 10% occurring once. In regard to this clone: What it binds is not known.

The sequenced material came from naive CD4+ T cells from blood. The TCR originated in a woman aged 18-29 years in good health. The V and J genes are TRBV7-2 and TRBJ1-2, with 10 bases fitting TRBD1. CDR3 region: CASSLAGQGSGYTF. The DNA of the CDR3 is TGTGCCAGCAGCTTAGCGGGACAGGGGAGCGGCTACACCTTC.